This T cell receptor (beta chain) appears in the sequencing data of a study of blood T cells in healthy people across ages. Background on the study: The capture of about one barcoded beta molecule per two T cells was achieved by template switching.

Only a few counts were recorded for this clonotype. The CDR3 contains 14 residues. The J segment lost 7 bases and the V segment lost 4 bases, leaving 7 bases of the junction unmatched. Then a second PCR, running roughly 7 to 12 cycles, was carried out with a sample-barcoded 5' primer and a J-beta primer mix. Using its own MiXCR run on the 5' RACE reads, TCRdb lists one record per CDR3 protein. The sample includes 1.5 million to 2 million distinct CDR3 sequences, approximately 28% of them seen just once. The material sequenced was blood. The receptor was isolated from a woman under 40 in good health. V gene TRBV12-3 or TRBV12-4 combines with J gene TRBJ1-5; 7 nucleotides agree with TRBD1. The CDR3 bases are TGTGCCAGCAGTTCTGACAGGGCCAGGCAGCCCCAGCATTTT. Translation: CASSSDRARQPQHF.